This TCR beta chain was captured in a study of T-cell memory formation after mild COVID-19. The overall study: TCR clusters largely stayed donor specific.

TCRalpha and TCRbeta libraries used 5'RACE with constant-segment primers and UMIs. TCRdb itself ran the 5' RACE reads through MiXCR, one entry per CDR3 protein. The repertoire includes about 140,000 distinct CDR3 sequences, about 14% of them detected once, and about 30% sits in the top ten. CDR1 SGHVS and CDR2 FQNEAQ come from the germline V gene. The CDR3 loop spans 14 amino acids. Trimming cost V 0 bases and J 6 bases, with 9 bases left between them. The study's findings and limits: Clones contracting day 15 to 85 were balanced CD4/CD8; later expanders leaned CD4+.

Only a few counts were recorded for this clonotype. Its antigen is unidentified. This TCR was sampled from an adult woman who had mild COVID-19 (a few samples of this study predate the infection). Cell type and time point are not known. This chain joins TRBV7-8 and TRBJ1-5, with D unresolved. Sequencing was carried out using PBMCs or a T cell subset sorted from them (not recorded which). The CDR3 loop reads CASSLAGERQPQHF. CDR3 sequence (DNA): TGTGCCAGCAGCTTAGCTGGGGAGCGTCAGCCCCAGCATTTT.